Listed below are T cell receptor beta chains from one sample, sequenced in a study of blood T cell repertoires in COVID-19. Only in-frame clones appear in the TCRdb table, and some are missing; sequencing was by immunoSEQ multiplex PCR. This table holds about 78,000 clones, around 90% found once. Sequencing was performed on peripheral blood. Receptors originate from a woman older than 75 with acute or convalescent COVID-19. The CDR3 runs from the conserved cysteine through the conserved F or W. Fields, in order: V gene, J gene, D gene, CDR3 DNA, CDR3 protein. D genes are given only for firm matches.

TRBV3-1/TRBV3-2,TRBJ2-6,TRBD2,TGTGCCAGCAGCCAAGCTAGCGGGAGGTACTCTGGGGCCAACGTCCTGACTTTC,CASSQASGRYSGANVLTF
TRBV28,TRBJ1-5,TRBD1,TGTGCCAGCAGAACAGGGGGACAGCCCCAGCATTTT,CASRTGGQPQHF
TRBV6-5,TRBJ1-4,.,TGTGCCAGCAGTTACGGCGGTCAGGGATATGAAAAACTGTTTTTT,CASSYGGQGYEKLFF
TRBV19,TRBJ1-5,TRBD1,TGTGCCAGTAGTTCCCGGACAGGGGGACAGCCCCAGCATTTT,CASSSRTGGQPQHF
TRBV24-1,TRBJ2-1,.,TGTGCCACCAGTGACACACCATACAATGAGCAGTTCTTC,CATSDTPYNEQFF
TRBV10-1,TRBJ2-7,TRBD1,TGCGCCAGCAGTCATCGGGACAGGGGACGTGGTGAGCAGTACTTC,CASSHRDRGRGEQYF
TRBV9,TRBJ2-1,TRBD1,TGTGCCAGCTCCGCAGGGGGTAGCTCCTACAATGAGCAGTTCTTC,CASSAGGSSYNEQFF
TRBV29-1,TRBJ2-7,.,TGCAGCGTTGAAGGTCACATAGTGGTGAAAGGGGGGTACTTC,CSVEGHIVVKGGYF
TRBV27,TRBJ2-1,TRBD2,TGTGCCAGCAGTTTGCGGGGGGGCTACAATGAGCAGTTCTTC,CASSLRGGYNEQFF
TRBV3-1/TRBV3-2,TRBJ1-2,.,TGTGCCAGCAGCCCCAGCGGAGGTGGCTACACCTTC,CASSPSGGGYTF